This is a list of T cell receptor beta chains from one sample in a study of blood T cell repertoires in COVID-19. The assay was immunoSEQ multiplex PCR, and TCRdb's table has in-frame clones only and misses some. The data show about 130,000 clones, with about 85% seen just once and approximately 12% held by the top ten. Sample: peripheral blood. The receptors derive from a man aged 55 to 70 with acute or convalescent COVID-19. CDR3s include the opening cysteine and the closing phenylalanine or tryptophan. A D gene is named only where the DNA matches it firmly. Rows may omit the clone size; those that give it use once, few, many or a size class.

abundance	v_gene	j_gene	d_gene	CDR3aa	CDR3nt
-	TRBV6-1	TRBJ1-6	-	CASSERGLKSPLHF	TGTGCCAGCAGTGAACGGGGTTTGAAATCACCCCTCCACTTT
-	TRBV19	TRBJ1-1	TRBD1	CASSIDRQGVKDTEAFF	TGTGCCAGTAGTATAGACCGACAGGGGGTAAAGGACACTGAAGCTTTCTTT
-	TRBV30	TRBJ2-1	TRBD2	CAWIPAGTSGINEQFF	TGTGCCTGGATACCCGCCGGGACTAGCGGGATCAATGAGCAGTTCTTC
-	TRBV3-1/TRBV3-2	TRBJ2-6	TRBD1	CASSQRGQASSGANVLTF	TGTGCCAGCAGCCAACGGGGACAGGCTAGCTCTGGGGCCAACGTCCTGACTTTC
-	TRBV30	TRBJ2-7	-	CAWSPTDRVEQYF	TGTGCCTGGAGTCCAACCGACCGGGTCGAGCAGTACTTC
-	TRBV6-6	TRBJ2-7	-	CASRPTGYYEQYF	TGTGCCAGCAGACCAACAGGGTACTACGAGCAGTACTTC
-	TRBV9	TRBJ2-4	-	CASSVGWALNIQYF	TGTGCCAGCAGCGTAGGGTGGGCCCTAAACATTCAGTACTTC
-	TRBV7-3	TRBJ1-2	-	CASSREGYGYTF	TGTGCCAGCAGCCGAGAGGGTTATGGCTACACCTTC
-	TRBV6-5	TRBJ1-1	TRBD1	CASSRRQGFTEAFF	TGTGCCAGCAGTCGACGACAGGGGTTCACTGAAGCTTTCTTT
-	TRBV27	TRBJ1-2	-	CASSSREGYGYTF	TGTGCCAGCAGTTCCCGGGAGGGCTATGGCTACACCTTC
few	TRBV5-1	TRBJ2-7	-	CASSLLGGETGEQYF	TGCGCCAGCAGCTTGCTTGGGGGCGAAACGGGAGAGCAGTACTTC
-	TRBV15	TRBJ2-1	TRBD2	CATSRRGAGLAGSHRPQYNNEQFF	TGTGCCACCAGCAGGCGGGGCGCGGGACTAGCGGGGTCACACCGACCCCAATATAACAATGAGCAGTTCTTC
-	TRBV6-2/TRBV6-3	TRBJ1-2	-	CASSSVQVNYGYTF	TGTGCCAGCAGTTCCGTCCAGGTTAACTATGGCTACACCTTC
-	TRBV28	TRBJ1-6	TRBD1	CASSLGQLGSPLHF	TGTGCCAGCAGTTTGGGACAGTTGGGTTCACCCCTCCACTTT
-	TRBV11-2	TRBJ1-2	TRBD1	CASSLLGQGYGYTF	TGTGCCAGCAGCTTATTGGGACAGGGGTATGGCTACACCTTC
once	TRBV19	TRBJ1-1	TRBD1	CASRADRGNTEAFF	TGTGCCAGTAGGGCGGACAGGGGGAACACTGAAGCTTTCTTT
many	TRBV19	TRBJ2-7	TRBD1	CASKGQGDSYEQYF	TGTGCCAGTAAAGGACAGGGGGACTCCTACGAGCAGTACTTC
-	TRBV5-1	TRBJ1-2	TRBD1	CASTQGRGLYGYTF	TGCGCCAGCACCCAAGGCAGGGGGTTATATGGCTACACCTTC
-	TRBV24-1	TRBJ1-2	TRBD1	CATSDTGTGHYGYTF	TGTGCCACCAGTGACACTGGGACAGGGCACTATGGCTACACCTTC
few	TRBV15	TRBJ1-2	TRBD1	CATSKGGQGQTSTF	TGTGCCACCAGCAAAGGGGGACAGGGTCAGACCAGCACCTTC
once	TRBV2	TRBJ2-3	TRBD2	CASTKMTSGSSTQYF	TGTGCCAGCACCAAAATGACTAGCGGGAGCAGTACGCAGTATTTT
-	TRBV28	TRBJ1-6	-	CASNPGLGNSPLHF	TGTGCCAGCAACCCGGGTTTAGGTAATTCACCCCTCCACTTT
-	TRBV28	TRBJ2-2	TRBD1	CASRRQGGTGELFF	TGTGCCAGCAGGAGACAGGGGGGCACCGGGGAGCTGTTTTTT
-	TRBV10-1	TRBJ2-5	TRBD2	CASSGTSGRKETQYF	TGCGCCAGCAGTGGAACTAGCGGGAGGAAAGAGACCCAGTACTTC
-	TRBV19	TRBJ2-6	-	CASTPISGANVLTF	TGTGCCAGTACCCCTATCTCTGGGGCCAACGTCCTGACTTTC
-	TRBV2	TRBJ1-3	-	CASSVGILSGNTIYF	TGTGCCAGCAGTGTGGGCATCCTCTCTGGAAACACCATATATTTT
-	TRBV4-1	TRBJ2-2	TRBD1	CASSRGTGADTGELFF	TGCGCCAGCTCTAGAGGGACAGGGGCTGACACCGGGGAGCTGTTTTTT
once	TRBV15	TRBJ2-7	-	CATSRDRASASSYEQYF	TGTGCCACCAGCAGAGATAGGGCTAGCGCAAGCTCCTACGAGCAGTACTTC
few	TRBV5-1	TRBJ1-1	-	CASSTLGGGTEAFF	TGCGCCAGCAGCACCTTGGGGGGTGGGACTGAAGCTTTCTTT
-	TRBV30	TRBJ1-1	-	CAWSVLNTEAFF	TGTGCCTGGAGTGTACTAAACACTGAAGCTTTCTTT
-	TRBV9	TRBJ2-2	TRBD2	CASSTRVAGDGGELFF	TGTGCCAGCAGCACCCGGGTAGCGGGAGATGGCGGGGAGCTGTTTTTT
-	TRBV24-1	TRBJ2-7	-	CATSDTSSYEQYF	TGTGCCACCAGTGACACTAGCTCCTACGAGCAGTACTTC
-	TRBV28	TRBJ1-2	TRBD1	CASSLFRDSRHGYTF	TGTGCCAGCAGTTTATTCCGGGACAGTCGACATGGCTACACCTTC
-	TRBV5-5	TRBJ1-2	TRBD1	CASSPIGTAYGYTF	TGTGCCAGCAGCCCAATCGGGACAGCCTATGGCTACACCTTC
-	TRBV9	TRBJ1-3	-	CASSPRGPYSGNTIYF	TGTGCCAGCAGCCCCAGGGGTCCCTACTCTGGAAACACCATATATTTT
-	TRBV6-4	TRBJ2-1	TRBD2	CASSEERTSGLQFF	TGTGCCAGCAGTGAAGAAAGAACTAGCGGGTTACAGTTCTTC
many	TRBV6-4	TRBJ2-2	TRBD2	CASSDSSGRATGELFF	TGTGCCAGCAGTGACTCTAGCGGGAGGGCCACCGGGGAGCTGTTTTTT
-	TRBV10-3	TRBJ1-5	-	CAISPTDNQPQHF	TGTGCCATCAGCCCAACAGATAATCAGCCCCAGCATTTT
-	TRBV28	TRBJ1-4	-	CASSLGGLLTGISPGEKLFF	TGTGCCAGCAGTTTGGGTGGACTCCTGACAGGCATCTCCCCCGGGGAAAAACTGTTTTTT
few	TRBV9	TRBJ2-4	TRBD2	CASSVAGVAKNIQYF	TGTGCCAGCAGCGTGGCGGGGGTAGCCAAAAACATTCAGTACTTC
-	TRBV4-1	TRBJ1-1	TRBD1	CASSHTSRDRAFF	TGCGCCAGCAGCCACACAAGCCGGGACAGGGCGTTCTTT
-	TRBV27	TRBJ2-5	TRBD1	CASSPRTGGRQETQYF	TGTGCCAGCAGTCCCCGGACAGGGGGACGACAAGAGACCCAGTACTTC
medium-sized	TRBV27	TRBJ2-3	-	CASSLLGGYTDTQYF	TGTGCCAGCAGTCTCCTTGGCGGTTACACAGATACGCAGTATTTT
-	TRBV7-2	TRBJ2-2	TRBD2	CASSLGGLGYTGELFF	TGTGCCAGCAGCTTAGGGGGACTAGGGTACACCGGGGAGCTGTTTTTT
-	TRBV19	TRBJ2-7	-	CASSPLPGSAYEQYF	TGTGCCAGTAGTCCCTTGCCGGGGTCGGCCTACGAGCAGTACTTC
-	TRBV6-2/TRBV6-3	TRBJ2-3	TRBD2	CASSPTSVTDTQYF	TGTGCCAGCAGCCCCACTAGCGTCACAGATACGCAGTATTTT
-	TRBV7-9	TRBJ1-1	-	CASSFTGRLNTEAFF	TGTGCCAGCAGCTTTACAGGCCGCTTGAACACTGAAGCTTTCTTT
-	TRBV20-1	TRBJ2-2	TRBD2	CSASLRGGIGELFF	TGCAGTGCTAGTCTCCGGGGGGGCATCGGGGAGCTGTTTTTT
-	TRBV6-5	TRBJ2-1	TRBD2	CASSPSGSSYNEQFF	TGTGCCAGCAGTCCTAGCGGGAGCTCCTACAATGAGCAGTTCTTC
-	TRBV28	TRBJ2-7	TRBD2	CASTRWGGSYEQYF	TGTGCCAGCACCCGGTGGGGGGGCTCCTACGAGCAGTACTTC
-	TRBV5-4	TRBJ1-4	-	CASSRGGGLTNEKLFF	TGTGCCAGCAGCCGTGGGGGGGGGCTAACTAATGAAAAACTGTTTTTT
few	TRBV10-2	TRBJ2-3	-	CATAGRYSTDTQYF	TGCGCCACAGCCGGGAGATACAGCACAGATACGCAGTATTTT
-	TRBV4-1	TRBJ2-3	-	CASSQDPAGITDTQYF	TGCGCCAGCAGCCAAGATCCGGCGGGAATCACAGATACGCAGTATTTT
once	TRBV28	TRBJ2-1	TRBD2	CASSSPGGTSGYNEQFF	TGTGCCAGCAGTAGCCCCGGGGGGACTAGCGGATACAATGAGCAGTTCTTC
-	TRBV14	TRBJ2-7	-	CASSQQSQHPYEQYF	TGTGCCAGCAGCCAACAGTCGCAACACCCCTACGAGCAGTACTTC